This T cell receptor (beta chain) came from a study of blood T cell repertoires in COVID-19. Only in-frame clones appear in the TCRdb table, and some are missing; sequencing was by immunoSEQ multiplex PCR. Of roughly 87,000 clones in the sample, roughly 88% are singletons; the top ten hold 2.5% to 3.5%. The germline V gene encodes CDR1 SGHNT and CDR2 YYREEE (reference sequence). Trimming removed 4 bases at V and 10 bases at J, with 17 bases between. The CDR3 spans 14 residues. Input material: peripheral blood. The rearrangement joins TRBV5-4 to TRBJ2-2; the D gene is possibly TRBD1 (5 bases). The receptor was isolated from a woman older than 75 with COVID-19, enrolled during active disease. The CDR3 loop is CASSPNRVGAELFF. CDR3 nucleotides: TGTGCCAGCAGCCCAAATCGGGTAGGGGCGGAGCTGTTTTTT.